The clone carrying this TCR beta chain was seen many times. The antigen remains undetermined. The data were taken from a study of blood T cells in healthy people across ages. A second PCR of roughly 7 to 11 cycles used a sample-barcoded 5' primer and a J-beta primer mix. TCRdb reanalysed the 5' RACE reads using MiXCR and keeps one entry per CDR3 protein. The data contain roughly 2 million distinct CDR3 sequences, less than 50% of them singletons. V was pared by 3 bases and J by 2 bases, with 12 bases between. The CDR3 has 15 residues. Germline CDR1 reads SGHRS; CDR2 reads YFSETQ. General study results and limits: PBMCs went unsorted, and a conclusive naive versus antigen-experienced comparison was therefore prevented. Higher diversity and more naive CD4+ cells were features of long-lived donors, compared to aged donors.

Specimen: blood. The source is a woman aged 40 to 49 in good health. The chain is built from TRBV5-1 and TRBJ2-1; no reliable D call. The CDR3 sequence is CASSWQRTAYNEQFF. In DNA, the CDR3 is TGCGCCAGCAGCTGGCAAAGGACCGCCTACAATGAGCAGTTCTTC.